These 7 T cell receptor beta chains were all obtained from the same sample, sequenced in a study of T cell responses to AZD1222 COVID-19 vaccine. TCRdb keeps only in-frame clones here, not all; method: immunoSEQ multiplex PCR. Of around 100,000 clones listed, around nine tenths are singletons. The sample was peripheral blood, taken on day 0 of AZD1222 vaccination. These TCRs come from an adult in good health.

This clone was recorded a few times. V and J are TRBV7-2 and TRBJ2-2; D not certain. The CDR3 covers 14 residues. Deletions cut 1 base from V and 5 bases from J, with 8 bases between. The germline gives CDR1 SGHTA, CDR2 FQGNSA. Here the CDR3 DNA reads TGTGCCAGCAGCTTAGTTGGTTCAACCGGGGAGCTGTTTTTT. Amino acid sequence: CASSLVGSTGELFF.

The chain is built from TRBV6-1 and TRBJ2-7, with TRBD1 identical over 7 bases. V lost 2 bases and J lost 0; bases outside the gene matches: 4. The germline CDR1 and CDR2 sequences are MNHNS and SASEGT. The CDR3 is 15 amino acids. For the CDR3, the DNA is TGTGCCAGCAGTGAACAGGGGGTAGGCTCCTACGAGCAGTACTTC. It yields the protein CASSEQGVGSYEQYF.

The count of this clone is one. The V call is TRBV9, the J call TRBJ2-7; the D gene is possibly TRBD2 (6 bases). Trimming left V 0 bases short and J 6 bases short, with 16 bases between. Germline V CDR1 and CDR2: SGDLS, YYNGEE. The CDR3 spans 15 residues. CDR3 DNA: TGTGCCAGCAGCGTAGCTTTTTGGCGGGGCGGCGAGCAGTACTTC. It translates to CASSVAFWRGGEQYF.

The rearrangement uses TRBV18 and TRBJ2-5, with 8 positions matching TRBD1. The CDR3 is 15 residues long. The germline CDR1 and CDR2 sequences are KGHSH and LQKENI. The V and J ends lost 0 bases and 4 bases, in that order; junction bases with no gene match: 4. This CDR3 reads CASSPPGTGGETQYF. CDR3 DNA sequence: TGTGCCAGCTCACCACCAGGGACAGGTGGAGAGACCCAGTACTTC.

The chain combines TRBV25-1 with TRBJ2-1; tentative D call: TRBD1 (5 bases). V was shortened by 10 bases and J by 6 bases, with 25 bases between the two germline ends. CDR1 is MGHDK and CDR2 is SYGVNS in the germline V gene. The CDR3 has 16 residues. CDR3 DNA sequence: TGTGCCAAGACCTTTACCTGCAGGGCCTCAATCAATGAGCAGTTCTTC. It yields the protein CAKTFTCRASINEQFF.

The rearrangement joins TRBV7-3 to TRBJ2-2; D tentatively fits TRBD1 or TRBD2 (5 bases each). V lost 3 bases to trimming and J lost 4 bases, with 15 bases between them. Germline V gene sequence: CDR1 SGHTA, CDR2 FQGTGA. The length of the CDR3 is 16 residues. The CDR3 sequence: CASSFTGASSTGELFF. The CDR3 coding sequence is TGTGCCAGCAGCTTTACCGGGGCAAGCAGCACCGGGGAGCTGTTTTTT.

In its sample, this clone was seen a few times. The chain carries TRBV3-1 (or the pseudogene TRBV3-2) and TRBJ1-2; tentative D call: TRBD1 (5 bases). CDR1 LGHDT and CDR2 YNNKEL come from the germline V gene (reference sequence). This CDR3 comprises 15 residues. Deletions cut 3 bases from V and 8 bases from J, with 19 bases between. The CDR3: CASSQGLKGREGYTF. CDR3 sequence (DNA): TGTGCCAGCAGCCAGGGATTAAAGGGGAGAGAAGGCTACACCTTC.